The T cell receptor beta chain described here comes from a study of cytomegalovirus exposure and HLA in healthy donors. General study findings and limits: That first-cohort TCR clusters tended to co-occur in the approximately 110 validation repertoires was found in a later analysis. The investigators catalogued 150 or so TCR beta chains as cytomegalovirus-associated.

With respect to this clone: Its antigen is as yet unknown.

Data came from immunoSEQ multiplex PCR; TCRdb stores just in-frame clones and leaves some out. This table has 110,000 or so clones, approximately 88% appearing once. While the first cohort had fewer than 850 subjects, the donors belonged to the separate validation cohort of about 120 subjects. Sequencing was performed on PBMCs. This clonotype was sampled from a man aged 18 to 30 in good health and CMV-seronegative.

CDR3 region: CASSKFPRGPANSPLHF. In DNA, the CDR3 is TGTGCCAGCAGCAAATTCCCCAGGGGGCCGGCTAATTCACCCCTCCACTTT. This chain uses TRBV7-2 with TRBJ1-6; 8 bases fit TRBD1. With 5 bases clipped from V and 6 bases from J, the junction kept 12 bases outside the gene matches. Germline V CDR1 and CDR2: SGHTA, FQGNSA. The CDR3 spans 17 residues.